The 13 T cell receptor beta chains below come from one sample, sequenced in a study of post-analysis software for immune sequencing data. These receptors are not linked to any known antigen. Every TCR beta cDNA library bore unique molecular identifiers. TCRdb itself ran the PCR reads through MiXCR, one entry per CDR3 protein. The data hold about 820,000 distinct CDR3 sequences, with about 50% observed a single time. Study-wide findings and caveats: With TRBV5-6, TRBV5-1 and TRBV20-1 included, 4 to 6 TRBV segments were more frequent in patients than in controls.

The specimen was blood. The receptor set was obtained from a girl aged 10 to 17 with multiple sclerosis.

This clonotype appeared a few times. The chain uses TRBV6-2 or TRBV6-3 and TRBJ2-7; maybe TRBD1 (6 bases). Germline CDR1 MNHEY, CDR2 SVGEGT. V was shortened by 8 bases and J by 6 bases, with 17 bases between the two germline ends. The CDR3 is 13 amino acids. CDR3 nucleotide sequence: TGTGCCAGCGCTGGGGACAAACGGGGCGAGCAGTACTTC. Translating gives CASAGDKRGEQYF.

The V gene is TRBV28, the J gene TRBJ2-5; D is tentatively TRBD1 or TRBD2 (5 bases each). TRBJ2-7 explains the end of the DNA better; the J call may be wrong. The CDR3 length is 14 residues. From germline, CDR1 is MDHEN and CDR2 SYDVKM. CDR3 sequence: CASTPRGPSYEQYF. The CDR3 DNA follows: TGTGCCAGCACCCCGAGGGGCCCATCCTACGAGCAGTACTTC.

The chain is built from TRBV4-1 and TRBJ2-7; the match to TRBD2 covers 9 bases. CDR1 MGHRA and CDR2 YSYEKL come from the germline V gene. V trimming: 1 base; J trimming: 1 base; junction bases outside the gene matches: 5. CDR3 length equals 16 residues. CDR3 in amino acids: CASSQVRGGASYEQYF. CDR3 nucleotide sequence: TGCGCCAGCAGCCAAGTTCGCGGGGGGGCGTCCTACGAGCAGTACTTC.

This clonotype has only a few counts. The J gene is TRBJ2-1, the V gene TRBV29-1; 7 nucleotides match TRBD2. The assigned J gene may be wrong: the sequence end matches TRBJ2-7 better. The germline V gene has CDR1 SQVTM and CDR2 ANQGSEA. The CDR3 loop spans 11 amino acids. This CDR3 is CSGLGGGEQYF. CDR3 coding DNA: TGCAGCGGGTTGGGGGGGGGCGAGCAGTACTTC.

The chain joins TRBV29-1 to TRBJ1-1; the match to TRBD1 covers 8 bases. The CDR3 has 14 amino acids. Per germline, CDR1 SQVTM and CDR2 ANQGSEA. J was trimmed by 1 base and V by 6 bases; bases with no gene match: 7. CDR3 bases: TGCAGCGTCAAGGGTGGGACAGGGAACACTGAAGCTTTCTTT. Its protein product is CSVKGGTGNTEAFF.

V usage is TRBV5-5 and J usage is TRBJ2-6; D may be TRBD1 (5 bases). Looked up from germline, CDR1 is SGHKS and CDR2 is YYEKEE (reference sequence). There are 16 residues in the CDR3. Deletions cut 0 bases from V and 4 bases from J, with 11 bases between. CDR3 nucleotide sequence: TGTGCCAGCAGCTTGGCCTCAGGGAAGGGGGCCAACGTCCTGACTTTC. It is translated as CASSLASGKGANVLTF.

This sequence joins TRBV5-4 and TRBJ2-1; the D gene is possibly TRBD1 (5 bases). The J call is doubtful: the DNA matches TRBJ2-7 better. This CDR3 region has 15 residues. CDR1 SGHNT and CDR2 YYREEE come from the germline V gene (reference sequence). For the CDR3, the DNA is TGTGCCAGCAGATCCACTGGAAAGGGGTACAATGAGCAGTACTTC. It specifies CASRSTGKGYNEQYF.

This chain joins TRBV12-3 or TRBV12-4 and TRBJ1-1; TRBD1 might be the D (5 bases). Trimming took 5 bases from V and 3 from J, leaving 19 bases between them. The CDR3 length is 16 residues. CDR3 DNA sequence: TGTGCCAGCAGTCCGCCCGGGGCAGCGGGAGACACTGAAGCTTTCTTT. It encodes CASSPPGAAGDTEAFF.

The chain has TRBV5-1 and TRBJ2-3; D not certain. Trimming shortened V by 0 bases and J by 2 bases, and 13 bases separated the two germline ends. Germline V lookup: CDR1 SGHRS, CDR2 YFSETQ. The CDR3 loop spans 16 amino acids. Here the CDR3 reads CASSLDRPSPTDTQYF. The CDR3 DNA sequence: TGCGCCAGCAGCTTGGACCGCCCAAGCCCCACAGATACGCAGTATTTT.

This clonotype was counted between two and nine times. The gene calls are TRBV6-4 and TRBJ2-1; maybe TRBD2 (6 bases). This CDR3 comprises 15 residues. Germline loops: CDR1 MRHNA, CDR2 SNTAGT. V was pared by 0 bases and J by 9 bases, with 15 bases between. The CDR3 DNA sequence: TGTGCCAGCAGTGACTCGAGTGGGGGGATGAGTGAGCAGTTCTTC. Amino acids: CASSDSSGGMSEQFF.

This clonotype was found a few times. The chain employs TRBV29-1 and TRBJ1-1, with 7 bases aligning to TRBD1. From germline, CDR1 is SQVTM and CDR2 ANQGSEA. The CDR3 consists of 13 residues. The trim removed 3 bases at V and 5 bases at J, leaving 6 bases unmatched. CDR3 amino acids: CSVDSGGSTEAFF. CDR3 nucleotide sequence: TGCAGCGTTGACTCAGGGGGAAGTACTGAAGCTTTCTTT.

This clonotype showed up just a few times. V gene TRBV29-1 combines with J gene TRBJ2-5; no clear D. V gave up 3 bases and J gave up 5 bases, with 4 bases separating them. This CDR3 has 10 amino acids. Germline values: CDR1 SQVTM, CDR2 ANQGSEA. CDR3 region: CSVEVETQYF. CDR3 nucleotide sequence: TGCAGCGTTGAGGTGGAGACCCAGTACTTC.

This clonotype was seen a handful of times. The gene calls are TRBV20-1 and TRBJ2-7; D gene ambiguous. Trimming took off 0 bases at V and 1 base at J, with 10 bases between the two ends. This CDR3 has 14 amino acids. The germline gives CDR1 DFQATT, CDR2 SNEGSKA (reference sequence). CDR3 bases: TGCAGTGCTAGAGATTTCAGGAATTCCTACGAGCAGTACTTC. It yields the protein CSARDFRNSYEQYF.